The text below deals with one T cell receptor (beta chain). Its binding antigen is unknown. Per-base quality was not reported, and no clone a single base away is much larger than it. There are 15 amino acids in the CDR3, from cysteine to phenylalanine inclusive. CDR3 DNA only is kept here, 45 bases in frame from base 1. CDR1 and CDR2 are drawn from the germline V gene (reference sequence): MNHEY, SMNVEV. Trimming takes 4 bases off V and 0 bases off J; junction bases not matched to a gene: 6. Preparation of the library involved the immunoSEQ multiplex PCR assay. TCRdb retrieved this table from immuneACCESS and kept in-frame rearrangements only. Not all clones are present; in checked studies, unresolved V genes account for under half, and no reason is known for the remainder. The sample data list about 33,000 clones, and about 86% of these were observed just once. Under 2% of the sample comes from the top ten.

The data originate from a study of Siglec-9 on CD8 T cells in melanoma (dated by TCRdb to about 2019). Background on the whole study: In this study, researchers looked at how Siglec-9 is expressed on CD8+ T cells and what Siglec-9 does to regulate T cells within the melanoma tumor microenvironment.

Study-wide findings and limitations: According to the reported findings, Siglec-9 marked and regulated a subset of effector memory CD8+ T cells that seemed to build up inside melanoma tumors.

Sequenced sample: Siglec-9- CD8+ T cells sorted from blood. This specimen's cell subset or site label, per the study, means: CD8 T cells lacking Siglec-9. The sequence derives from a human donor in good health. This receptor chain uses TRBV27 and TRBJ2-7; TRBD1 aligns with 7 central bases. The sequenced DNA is TGTGCCAGCAGTTCTGGGACAGTTAGCTCCTACGAGCAGTACTTC. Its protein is CASSSGTVSSYEQYF.